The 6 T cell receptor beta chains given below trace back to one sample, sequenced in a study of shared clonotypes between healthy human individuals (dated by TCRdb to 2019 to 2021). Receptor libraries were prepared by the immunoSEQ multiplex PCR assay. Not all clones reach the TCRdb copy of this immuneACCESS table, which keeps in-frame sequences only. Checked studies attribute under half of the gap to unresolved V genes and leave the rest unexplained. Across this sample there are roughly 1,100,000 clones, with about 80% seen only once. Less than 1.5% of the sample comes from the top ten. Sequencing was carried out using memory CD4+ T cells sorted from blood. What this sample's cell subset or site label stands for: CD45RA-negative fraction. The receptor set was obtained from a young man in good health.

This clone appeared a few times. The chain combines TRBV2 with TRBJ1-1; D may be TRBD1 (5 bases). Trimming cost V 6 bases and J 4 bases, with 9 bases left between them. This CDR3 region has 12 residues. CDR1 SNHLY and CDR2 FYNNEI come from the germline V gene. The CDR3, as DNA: TGTGCCAGCAGCGATGACAGCACTGAAGCTTTCTTT. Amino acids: CASSDDSTEAFF. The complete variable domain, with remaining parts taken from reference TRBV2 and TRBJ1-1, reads EPEVTQTPSHQVTQMGQEVILRCVPISNHLYFYWYRQILGQKVEFLVSFYNNEISEKSEIFDDQFSVERPDGSNFTLKIRSTKLEDSAMYFCASSDDSTEAFFGQGTRLTVV.

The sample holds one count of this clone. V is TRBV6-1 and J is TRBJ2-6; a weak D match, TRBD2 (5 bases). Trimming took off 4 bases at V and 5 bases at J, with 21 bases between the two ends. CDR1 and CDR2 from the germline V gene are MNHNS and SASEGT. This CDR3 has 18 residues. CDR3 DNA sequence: TGTGCCAGCAGTGCTAAAGACTATGCACAAAGTCGGGCCAACGTCCTGACTTTC. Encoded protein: CASSAKDYAQSRANVLTF.

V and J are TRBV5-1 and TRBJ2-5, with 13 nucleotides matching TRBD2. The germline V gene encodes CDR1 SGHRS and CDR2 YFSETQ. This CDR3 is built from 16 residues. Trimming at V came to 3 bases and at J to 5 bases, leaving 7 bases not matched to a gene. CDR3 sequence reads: CASSSQLAGGLETQYF. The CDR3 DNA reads TGCGCCAGCAGCTCACAACTAGCGGGGGGGCTGGAGACCCAGTACTTC.

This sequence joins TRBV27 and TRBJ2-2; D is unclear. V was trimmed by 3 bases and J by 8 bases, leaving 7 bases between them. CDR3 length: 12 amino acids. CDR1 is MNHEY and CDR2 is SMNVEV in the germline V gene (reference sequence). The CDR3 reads CASSFRGGELFF. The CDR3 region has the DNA TGTGCCAGCAGTTTCAGAGGAGGGGAGCTGTTTTTT.

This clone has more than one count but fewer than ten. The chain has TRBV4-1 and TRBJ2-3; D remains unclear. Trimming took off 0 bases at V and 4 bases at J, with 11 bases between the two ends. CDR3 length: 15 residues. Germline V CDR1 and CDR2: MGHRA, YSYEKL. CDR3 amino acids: CASSQEDAKADTQYF. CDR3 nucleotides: TGCGCCAGCAGCCAAGAAGACGCAAAGGCAGATACGCAGTATTTT.

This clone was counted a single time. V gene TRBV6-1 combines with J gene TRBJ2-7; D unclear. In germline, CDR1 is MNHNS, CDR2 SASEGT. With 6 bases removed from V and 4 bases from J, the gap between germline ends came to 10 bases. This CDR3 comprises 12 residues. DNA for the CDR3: TGTGCCAGCAGCGAGAGGAAATACGAGCAGTACTTC. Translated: CASSERKYEQYF.